Presented here are 11 T cell receptor beta chains from one specimen sequenced in a study of patients and donors after allogeneic stem cell transplantation. One entry per CDR3 protein, called by TCRdb with MiXCR from the RT-PCR reads. The sample shows around 170,000 distinct CDR3 sequences, 24% of them seen only once. The sequenced sample was blood, either unsorted or a sorted T cell fraction (not recorded which). The receptors come from a human donor who was either an allogeneic HSCT recipient or a stem cell or donor lymphocyte infusion donor (not recorded which). It is not recorded whose cells these are; they may come from a transplant donor.

This chain uses TRBV7-2 with TRBJ1-2; a possible D gene is TRBD1 (6 bases). This CDR3 region has 15 residues. The ends were cut back, 1 base at V and 4 bases at J, with 13 bases in the middle. Germline-derived CDR1 and CDR2 are SGHTA and FQGNSA. CDR3 nucleotide sequence: TGTGCCAGCAGCTTAGAGGGGGGAGGAGGCTATGGCTACACCTTC. Its translation: CASSLEGGGGYGYTF.

V usage is TRBV9 and J usage is TRBJ2-6; D not resolved. Germline lookup yields CDR1 SGDLS and CDR2 YYNGEE. The CDR3 is 13 residues long. V was clipped by 1 base and J by 2 bases, with 1 base between them. CDR3 in amino acids: CASSVPGANVLTF. The CDR3 coding sequence is TGTGCCAGCAGCGTACCTGGGGCCAACGTCCTGACTTTC.

The chain recombines TRBV20-1 with TRBJ1-4; no definite D call. Germline V CDR1 and CDR2: DFQATT, SNEGSKA (reference sequence). The CDR3 runs 16 residues. Between the trimmed V and J ends, which lost 0 bases and 0 bases, there was a span of 11 bases. CDR3 sequence: CSARDAGPATNEKLFF. The CDR3 DNA is TGCAGTGCTAGAGATGCAGGCCCTGCAACTAATGAAAAACTGTTTTTT.

V is TRBV27 and J is TRBJ2-5, with 8 bases matching TRBD1. CDR1 is MNHEY and CDR2 is SMNVEV in the germline V gene (reference sequence). V shed 4 bases and J 4 bases; nucleotides not matched to a gene: 2. The CDR3 is 13 amino acids. DNA for the CDR3: TGTGCCAGCAGTTGGGACAGGAGAGAGACCCAGTACTTC. It encodes CASSWDRRETQYF.

This chain uses TRBV11-2 with TRBJ1-2; maybe TRBD1 (6 bases). Deletions cut 2 bases from V and 5 bases from J, with 15 bases between. The CDR3 contains 15 residues. Germline V lookup: CDR1 SGHAT, CDR2 FQNNGV. In nucleotides, the CDR3 is TGTGCCAGCAGCTTACTGAAACAGGGCCCGTATGGCTACACCTTC. It specifies CASSLLKQGPYGYTF.

The rearrangement joins TRBV12-3 or TRBV12-4 to TRBJ2-1; TRBD2 aligns across 11 bases. Trimming took 5 bases from V and 4 from J; bases not matched to a gene: 4. This CDR3 has 15 amino acids. CDR3: CASSRGTSGYNEQFF. CDR3 DNA: TGTGCCAGCAGTCGCGGGACTAGCGGTTACAATGAGCAGTTCTTC.

In this sample, this clonotype turned up a few times. This chain links TRBV7-9 with TRBJ2-5, with D possibly matching TRBD1 (5 bases). V was shortened by 7 bases and J by 3 bases, with 12 bases between the two germline ends. The CDR3 is 13 residues long. From germline, CDR1 is SEHNR and CDR2 FQNEAQ (reference sequence). The CDR3 reads CASTATVKETQYF. CDR3 in DNA: TGTGCCAGCACCGCGACAGTAAAAGAGACCCAGTACTTC. The full variable domain, in which reference TRBV7-9 and TRBJ2-5 provide the parts outside the CDR3, is DTGVSQNPRHKITKRGQNVTFRCDPISEHNRLYWYRQTLGQGPEFLTYFQNEAQLEKSRLLSDRFSAERPKGSFSTLEIQRTEQGDSAMYLCASTATVKETQYFGPGTRLLVL.

The genes are TRBV12-3 or TRBV12-4 and TRBJ2-7; 8 bases match TRBD2. J lost 6 bases, V lost 1 base, and 8 bases had no gene match. The CDR3 totals 15 residues. This CDR3 reads CASSLDAQLAGEQYF. The DNA of the CDR3 is TGTGCCAGCAGTTTAGATGCCCAGCTAGCGGGCGAGCAGTACTTC.

The sample holds a few counts of this clonotype. The chain links TRBV20-1 to TRBJ1-6, with a possible D match to TRBD1 (6 bases). CDR1 is DFQATT and CDR2 is SNEGSKA in the germline V gene (reference sequence). The CDR3 length is 17 residues. V dropped 0 bases and J dropped 6 bases, with 18 bases sitting between them. CDR3 in DNA: TGCAGTGCTAGAGAAGCGATACAGGGTTCGGGTAATTCACCCCTCCACTTT. This gives the protein CSAREAIQGSGNSPLHF.

The genes are TRBV20-1 and TRBJ1-1; the match to TRBD1 covers 9 bases. Germline CDR1 reads DFQATT; CDR2 reads SNEGSKA (reference sequence). V lost 6 bases, J lost 0 bases, and 11 bases stayed unmatched. This CDR3 is built from 16 residues. CDR3 DNA: TGCAGTGCCCCCGGGACAGGGAGATCCATGAACACTGAAGCTTTCTTT. Protein product: CSAPGTGRSMNTEAFF.

A few counts support this clonotype. This chain connects TRBV6-1 to TRBJ1-4; TRBD1 aligns across 7 bases. Per germline, CDR1 MNHNS and CDR2 SASEGT. The CDR3 has 15 amino acids. V lost 2 bases to trimming and J lost 6 bases; unmatched junction nucleotides: 6. The CDR3 coding sequence is TGTGCCAGCAGTGAAACCGAGGGGGCGGATGAAAAACTGTTTTTT. Residues: CASSETEGADEKLFF.